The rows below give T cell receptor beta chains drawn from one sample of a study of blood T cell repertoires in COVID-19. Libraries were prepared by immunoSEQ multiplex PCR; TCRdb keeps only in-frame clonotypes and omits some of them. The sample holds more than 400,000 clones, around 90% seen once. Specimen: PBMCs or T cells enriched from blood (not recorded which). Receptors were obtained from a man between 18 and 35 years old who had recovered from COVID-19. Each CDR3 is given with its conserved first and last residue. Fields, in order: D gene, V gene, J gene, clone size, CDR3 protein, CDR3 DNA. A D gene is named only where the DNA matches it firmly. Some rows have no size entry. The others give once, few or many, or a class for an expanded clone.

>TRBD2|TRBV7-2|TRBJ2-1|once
CASSLGGSRLFDEQFF
TGTGCCAGCAGCTTGGGGGGGAGTAGGCTCTTCGATGAGCAGTTCTTC
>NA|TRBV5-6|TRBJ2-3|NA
CASSLAASGISTDTQYF
TGTGCCAGCAGCCTGGCCGCGTCGGGGATAAGCACAGATACGCAGTATTTT
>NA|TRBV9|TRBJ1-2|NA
CASSVDTRTGYTF
TGTGCCAGCAGCGTCGACACCAGAACTGGCTACACCTTC
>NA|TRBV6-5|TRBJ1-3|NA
CASKVALGNTIYF
TGTGCCAGCAAGGTAGCTCTAGGAAACACCATATATTTT
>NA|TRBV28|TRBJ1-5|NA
CASSLGSLGGQPQHF
TGTGCCAGCAGTTTGGGCTCATTAGGGGGTCAGCCCCAGCATTTT
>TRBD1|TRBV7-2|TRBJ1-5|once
CASSLDADRGQPQHF
TGTGCCAGCAGCTTAGACGCGGACAGGGGGCAGCCCCAGCATTTT
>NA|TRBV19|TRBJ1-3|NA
CASSITRSGNTIYF
TGTGCCAGTAGTATTACGCGCTCTGGAAACACCATATATTTT
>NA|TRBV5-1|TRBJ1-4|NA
CASSKAVSDEKLFF
TGCGCCAGTTCCAAGGCGGTTTCGGATGAAAAACTGTTTTTT
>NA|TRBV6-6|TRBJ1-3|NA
CASSRTGPNTGVSGNTIYF
TGTGCCAGCAGCCGAACCGGCCCCAACACGGGAGTCTCTGGAAACACCATATATTTT
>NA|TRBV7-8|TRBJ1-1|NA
CASSQIRGSTEAFF
TGTGCCAGCAGCCAAATCAGGGGAAGCACTGAAGCTTTCTTT
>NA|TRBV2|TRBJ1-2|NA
CASRGSGGSGYTF
TGTGCCAGCAGAGGTTCTGGGGGCAGTGGCTACACCTTC
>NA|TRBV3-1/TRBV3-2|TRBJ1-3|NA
CASSQDFSSGNTIYF
TGTGCCAGCAGCCAAGACTTCAGTTCTGGAAACACCATATATTTT
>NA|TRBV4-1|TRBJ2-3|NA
CASSRSDSDDTQYF
TGCGCCAGCAGCCGGAGCGATAGCGACGATACGCAGTATTTT
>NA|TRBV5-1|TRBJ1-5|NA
CASSPSGGETQPQHF
TGCGCCAGCAGTCCCTCGGGTGGTGAGACTCAGCCCCAGCATTTT
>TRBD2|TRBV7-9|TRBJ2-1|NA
CASSSHSGGTYNEQFF
TGTGCCAGCAGCTCACATAGCGGGGGAACCTACAATGAGCAGTTCTTC
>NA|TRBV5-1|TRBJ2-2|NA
CASSWGGGDTGELFF
TGCGCCAGCAGCTGGGGAGGAGGGGACACCGGGGAGCTGTTTTTT
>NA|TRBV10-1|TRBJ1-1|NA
CASSPRGELNTEAFF
TGCGCCAGCAGCCCCAGGGGAGAGCTGAACACTGAAGCTTTCTTT
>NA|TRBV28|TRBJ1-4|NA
CASSPILYRATNEKLFF
TGTGCCAGCAGTCCGATCCTTTACAGGGCAACTAATGAAAAACTGTTTTTT
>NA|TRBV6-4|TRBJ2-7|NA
CASSVQAGMGEQYF
TGTGCCAGCAGTGTCCAAGCGGGTATGGGCGAGCAGTACTTC
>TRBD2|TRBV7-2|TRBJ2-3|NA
CASRNPVGTNPDTQYF
TGTGCCAGCAGAAACCCCGTTGGGACTAATCCAGATACGCAGTATTTT
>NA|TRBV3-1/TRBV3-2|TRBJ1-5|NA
CASSQFPAGGNQPQHF
TGTGCCAGCAGCCAATTTCCCGCAGGCGGCAATCAGCCCCAGCATTTT
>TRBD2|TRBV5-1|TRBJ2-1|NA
CASSLVGTSGEQFF
TGCGCCAGCAGCTTGGTAGGGACTAGCGGTGAGCAGTTCTTC
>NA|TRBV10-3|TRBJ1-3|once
CAIRLANTIYF
TGTGCCATCAGATTAGCTAACACCATATATTTT
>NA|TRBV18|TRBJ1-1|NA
CASSPLAGLEYTEAFF
TGTGCCAGCTCACCTCTGGCAGGGCTAGAATACACTGAAGCTTTCTTT
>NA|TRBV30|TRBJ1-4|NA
CAPQTRGRPSNEKLFF
TGTGCCCCACAAACCCGAGGGAGGCCTTCCAATGAAAAACTGTTTTTT
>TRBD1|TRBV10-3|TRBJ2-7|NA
CAISDPPGQGMEQYF
TGTGCCATCAGTGATCCGCCGGGACAGGGAATGGAGCAGTACTTC
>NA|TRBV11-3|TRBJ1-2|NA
CASSHVTGSTHYGYTF
TGTGCCAGCAGCCACGTTACAGGGAGTACCCACTATGGCTACACCTTC
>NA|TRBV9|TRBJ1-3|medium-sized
CASGGHTGNTIYF
TGTGCCAGCGGCGGACATACTGGAAACACCATATATTTT
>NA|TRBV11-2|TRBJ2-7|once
CASSHGPSYEQYF
TGTGCCAGCAGCCATGGGCCCTCCTACGAGCAGTACTTC
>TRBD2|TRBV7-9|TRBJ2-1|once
CASRTTSGLYNEQFF
TGTGCCAGCAGAACGACTAGCGGCCTTTACAATGAGCAGTTCTTC
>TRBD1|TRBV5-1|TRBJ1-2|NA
CASSQSTGGGYGYTF
TGCGCCAGCAGCCAATCTACAGGGGGCGGCTATGGCTACACCTTC
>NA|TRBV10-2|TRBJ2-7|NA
CASSSTSSYEQYF
TGCGCCAGCAGTTCCACCAGCTCCTACGAGCAGTACTTC
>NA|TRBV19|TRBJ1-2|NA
CASRTSGLSSDGYTF
TGTGCCAGTAGAACCTCGGGACTGTCGTCGGATGGCTACACCTTC
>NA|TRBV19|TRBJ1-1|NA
CASSISPGSGTEAFF
TGTGCCAGTAGTATATCCCCAGGGTCTGGCACTGAAGCTTTCTTT
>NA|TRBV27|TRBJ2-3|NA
CASSSPGLGTDTQYF
TGTGCCAGCAGTTCACCGGGACTGGGCACAGATACGCAGTATTTT
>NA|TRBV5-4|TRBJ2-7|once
CASTSLEAPYEQYF
TGTGCCAGCACCTCCCTAGAGGCACCCTACGAGCAGTACTTC
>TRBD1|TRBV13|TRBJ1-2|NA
CASSLGVQGARTF
TGTGCCAGCAGCTTAGGAGTCCAGGGGGCGAGGACCTTC
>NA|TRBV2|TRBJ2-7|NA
CASSEAYSVTYEQYF
TGTGCCAGCAGTGAGGCTTATAGCGTAACCTACGAGCAGTACTTC
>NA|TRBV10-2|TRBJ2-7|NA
CASSESNTGRSYEQYF
TGCGCCAGCAGTGAGTCGAACACAGGGAGATCCTACGAGCAGTACTTC
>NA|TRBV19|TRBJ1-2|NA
CASSGVPGLLYGYTF
TGTGCCAGTAGCGGGGTCCCGGGTCTGCTCTATGGCTACACCTTC
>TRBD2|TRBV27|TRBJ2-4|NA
CASRGGPGGTKNIQYF
TGTGCCAGCAGGGGGGGACCGGGAGGGACCAAAAACATTCAGTACTTC
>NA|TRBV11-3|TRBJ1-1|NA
CASSLGRGGGTEAFF
TGTGCCAGCAGCTTAGGGAGGGGCGGAGGCACTGAAGCTTTCTTT
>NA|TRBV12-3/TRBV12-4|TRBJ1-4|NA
CASRAPGEKLFF
TGTGCCAGCAGGGCCCCGGGGGAAAAACTGTTTTTT
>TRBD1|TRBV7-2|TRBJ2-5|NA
CASSVTGQGASETQYF
TGTGCCAGCAGCGTAACGGGACAGGGGGCTTCAGAGACCCAGTACTTC
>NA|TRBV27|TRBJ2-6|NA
CASSPPGANVLTF
TGTGCCAGCAGCCCTCCTGGGGCCAACGTCCTGACTTTC
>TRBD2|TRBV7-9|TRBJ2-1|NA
CASRKREGEQFF
TGTGCCAGCAGAAAACGGGAGGGTGAGCAGTTCTTC
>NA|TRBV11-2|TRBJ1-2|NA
CASSLDSLNYGYTF
TGTGCCAGCAGCTTAGACAGTCTTAACTATGGCTACACCTTC
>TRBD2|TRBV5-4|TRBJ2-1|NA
CASEPGASGRQQFF
TGTGCCAGCGAACCCGGGGCTAGCGGGCGGCAGCAGTTCTTC
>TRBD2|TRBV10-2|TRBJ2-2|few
CASTPLAGAGELFF
TGCGCCAGCACCCCACTAGCGGGAGCCGGGGAGCTGTTTTTT
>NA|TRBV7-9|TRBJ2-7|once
CASSLEAGLEQYF
TGTGCCAGCAGCTTAGAGGCAGGCCTCGAGCAGTACTTC
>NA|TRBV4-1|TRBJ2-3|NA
CASSPFVQADTQYF
TGCGCCAGCAGCCCCTTTGTCCAGGCAGATACGCAGTATTTT
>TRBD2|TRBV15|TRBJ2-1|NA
CATSRIMGLAYNEQFF
TGTGCCACCAGCAGAATAATGGGACTAGCGTACAATGAGCAGTTCTTC
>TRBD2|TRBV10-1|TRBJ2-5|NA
CASRKRLAQETQYF
TGCGCCAGCAGAAAAAGACTAGCTCAAGAGACCCAGTACTTC
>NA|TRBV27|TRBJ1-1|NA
CASSPHTTGLNTEAFF
TGTGCCAGCAGTCCCCACACGACAGGTCTGAACACTGAAGCTTTCTTT